This TCR beta chain was retrieved from a study of CD8+ T cells in alopecia areata. The treatment is: oral pan-JAK inhibitor, 5-10 mg twice daily. Lesional scalp punch biopsies and peripheral blood were collected from alopecia areata patients. Sequencing used cDNA as its template, made by extracting RNA and reverse transcribing it. Here immunoSEQ multiplex PCR was the method, and the copy in TCRdb shows in-frame clones only, minus some. The sample has about 150,000 clones; less than 70% are singletons. The CDR3 has 13 residues. V lost 2 bases to trimming and J lost 2 bases, with 7 bases between them. The V gene's germline CDR1 is GTSNPN and CDR2 SVGIG (reference sequence).

The chain has TRBV30 and TRBJ1-5; possibly TRBD1 for D (6 bases). This receptor was identified in a human donor with alopecia areata. Source: CD4+ T cells sorted from blood, taken at week 4, from a patient treated with tofacitinib. In DNA form, the CDR3 reads TGTGCCTGGAGTCGGGGGCGCAATCAGCCCCAGCATTTT. Translated, it gives CAWSRGRNQPQHF.